This T cell receptor beta chain was identified in a study of technical replicates of blood from a few donors. Germline V lookup: CDR1 SGDLS, CDR2 YYNGEE. V trimming: 0 bases; J trimming: 7 bases; junction bases outside the gene matches: 6. This CDR3 region has 14 residues. Method: immunoSEQ multiplex PCR; TCRdb's copy keeps in-frame clones and lacks some. This table holds some 96,000 clones, 90% to 96% found once. This TCR came from a human donor in good health. The chain uses TRBV9 and TRBJ1-1; 7 nucleotides line up with TRBD1. Sequencing input: T cells isolated from PBMCs. The CDR3 sequence: CASSVAPGQLEAFF. In DNA, the CDR3 is TGTGCCAGCAGCGTAGCTCCGGGACAGCTTGAAGCTTTCTTT.